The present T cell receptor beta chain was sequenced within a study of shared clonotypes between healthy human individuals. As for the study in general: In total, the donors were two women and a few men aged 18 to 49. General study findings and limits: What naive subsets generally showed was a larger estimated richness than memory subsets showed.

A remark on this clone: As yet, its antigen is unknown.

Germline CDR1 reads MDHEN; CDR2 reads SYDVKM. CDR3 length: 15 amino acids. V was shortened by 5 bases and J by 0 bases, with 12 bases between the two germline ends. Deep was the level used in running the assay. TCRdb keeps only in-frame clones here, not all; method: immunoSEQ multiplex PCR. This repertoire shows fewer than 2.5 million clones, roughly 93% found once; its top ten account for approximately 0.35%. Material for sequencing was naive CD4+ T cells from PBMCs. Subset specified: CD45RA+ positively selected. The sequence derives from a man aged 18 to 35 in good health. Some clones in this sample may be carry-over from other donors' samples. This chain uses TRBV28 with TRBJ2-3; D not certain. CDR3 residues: CASSPPMGSTDTQYF. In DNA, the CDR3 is TGTGCCAGCAGTCCACCCATGGGAAGCACAGATACGCAGTATTTT.